This TCR beta chain is drawn from a study of cytomegalovirus exposure and HLA in healthy donors. The study's findings and limits: A missense variant in DCLRE1C was later tied to TCR beta V- and J-gene trimming.

A remark on this clone: Its antigen is currently unknown. The same CDR3 can be traced to other DNA sequences in this sample.

The V gene end was trimmed by 5 bases and the J gene end by 2 bases; junction bases not matched to a gene: 10. The CDR3 extends over 16 amino acids. Germline V gene data show CDR1 as SQVTM and CDR2 as ANQGSEA. Nominally healthy donors provided the samples, though records likely missed some immune exposures. The PCR was carried out with 60 Vbeta primers and 13 Jbeta primers. Measured with immunoSEQ multiplex PCR; TCRdb has only the in-frame clones, and not every one. The sample has roughly 100,000 clones; around 72% are singletons. Sequenced material: PBMCs. The clonotype was recovered from a man younger than 45 in good health and CMV-seronegative. The genes are TRBV29-1 and TRBJ2-3; TRBD2 matches 10 bases. Here the CDR3 reads CSVRTTSGVPTDTQYF. The CDR3 DNA sequence: TGCAGCGTTCGTACAACTAGCGGGGTACCCACAGATACGCAGTATTTT.